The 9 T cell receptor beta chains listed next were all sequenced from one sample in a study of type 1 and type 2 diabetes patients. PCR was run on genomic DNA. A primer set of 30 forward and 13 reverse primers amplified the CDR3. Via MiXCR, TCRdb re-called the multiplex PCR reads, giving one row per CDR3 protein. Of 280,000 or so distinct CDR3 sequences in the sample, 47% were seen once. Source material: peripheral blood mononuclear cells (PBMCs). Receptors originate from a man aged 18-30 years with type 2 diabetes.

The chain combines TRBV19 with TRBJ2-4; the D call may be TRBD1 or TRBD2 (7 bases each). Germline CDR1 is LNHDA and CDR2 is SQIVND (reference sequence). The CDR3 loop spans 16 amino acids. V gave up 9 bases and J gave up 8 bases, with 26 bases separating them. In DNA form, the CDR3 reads TGTGCCAGCAGTCCCCAGGGGGGGTTTCGGGGTGACATTCAGTACTTC. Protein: CASSPQGGFRGDIQYF.

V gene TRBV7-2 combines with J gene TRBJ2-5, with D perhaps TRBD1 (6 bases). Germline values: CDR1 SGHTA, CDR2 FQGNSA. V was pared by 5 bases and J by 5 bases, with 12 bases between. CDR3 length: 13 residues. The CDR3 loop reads CASSPGQLETQYF. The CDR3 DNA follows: TGTGCCAGCAGCCCAGGACAGCTGGAGACCCAGTACTTC. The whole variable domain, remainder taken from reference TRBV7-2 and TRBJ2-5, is GAGVSQSPSNKVTEKGKDVELRCDPISGHTALYWYRQSLGQGLEFLIYFQGNSAPDKSGLPSDRFSAERTGGSVSTLTIQRTQQEDSAVYLCASSPGQLETQYFGPGTRLLVL.

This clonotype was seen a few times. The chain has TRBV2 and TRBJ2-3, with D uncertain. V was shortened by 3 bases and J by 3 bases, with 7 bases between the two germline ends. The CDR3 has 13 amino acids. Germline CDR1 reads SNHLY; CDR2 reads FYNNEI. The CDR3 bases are TGTGCCAGCAGTGATTGGGAAACAGATACGCAGTATTTT. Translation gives CASSDWETDTQYF.

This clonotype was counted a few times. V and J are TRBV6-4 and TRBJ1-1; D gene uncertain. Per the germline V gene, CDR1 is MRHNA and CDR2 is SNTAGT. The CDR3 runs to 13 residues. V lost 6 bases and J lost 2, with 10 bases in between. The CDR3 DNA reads TGTGCCAGCAGATCGGACGGAAACACTGAAGCTTTCTTT. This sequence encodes CASRSDGNTEAFF.

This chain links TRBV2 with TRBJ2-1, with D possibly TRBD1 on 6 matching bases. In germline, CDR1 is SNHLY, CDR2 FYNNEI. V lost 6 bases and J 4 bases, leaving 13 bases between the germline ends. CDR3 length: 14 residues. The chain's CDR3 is CASSLRGLYNEQFF. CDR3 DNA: TGTGCCAGCAGCCTCAGGGGCCTGTACAATGAGCAGTTCTTC.

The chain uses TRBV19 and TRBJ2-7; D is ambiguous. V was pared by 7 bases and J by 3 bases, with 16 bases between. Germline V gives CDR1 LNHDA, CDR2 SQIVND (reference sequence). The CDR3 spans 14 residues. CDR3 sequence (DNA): TGTGCCAGTAAGGAGATCAGTAACAGCTACGAGCAGTACTTC. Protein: CASKEISNSYEQYF.

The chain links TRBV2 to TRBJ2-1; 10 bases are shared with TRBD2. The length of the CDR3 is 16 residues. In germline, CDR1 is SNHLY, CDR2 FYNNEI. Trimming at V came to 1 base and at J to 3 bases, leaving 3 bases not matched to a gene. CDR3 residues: CASSEEASGGYNEQFF. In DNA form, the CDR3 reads TGTGCCAGCAGTGAAGAGGCTAGCGGGGGCTACAATGAGCAGTTCTTC.

CDR3 amino acids: CASSLVTGGYEQFF. The DNA of the CDR3 is TGTGCCAGCAGCTTAGTAACAGGGGGGTATGAGCAGTTCTTC. The rearrangement links TRBV7-3 to TRBJ2-1; 8 bases match TRBD1. V gave up 2 bases and J gave up 8 bases; unmatched junction bases: 5. The V gene's germline CDR1 is SGHTA and CDR2 FQGTGA. The length of the CDR3 is 14 residues. Based on the CDR3 plus reference TRBV7-3 and TRBJ2-1, the full variable domain is GAGVSQTPSNKVTEKGKYVELRCDPISGHTALYWYRQSLGQGPEFLIYFQGTGAADDSGLPNDRFFAVRPEGSVSTLKIQRTERGDSAVYLCASSLVTGGYEQFFGPGTRLTVL.

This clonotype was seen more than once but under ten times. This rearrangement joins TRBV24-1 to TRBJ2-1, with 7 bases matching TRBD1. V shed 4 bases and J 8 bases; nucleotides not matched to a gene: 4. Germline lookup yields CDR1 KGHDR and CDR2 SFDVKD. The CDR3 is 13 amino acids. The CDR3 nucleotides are TGTGCCACCAGTGACTCCGACAGGGATGAGCAGTTCTTC. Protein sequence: CATSDSDRDEQFF.